This T cell receptor beta chain was observed in a study of T-cell memory formation after mild COVID-19. Study-level results: There were some responding clones in pre-infection memory, which suggested that cross-reactive memory had joined.

The 5'RACE method, run with constant-segment primers, produced TCR alpha and TCR beta cDNA libraries (carrying sample barcodes and UMIs). TCRdb used MiXCR to reprocess the 5' RACE reads, holding one entry per CDR3 protein. The sample lists 250,000 or so distinct CDR3 sequences; 15% to 20% were seen once. On this clonotype itself: Antigen specificity is unknown.

Germline lookup yields CDR1 LGHDT and CDR2 YNNKEL (reference sequence). V shed 0 bases and J 4 bases; nucleotides not matched to a gene: 6. The CDR3 is 17 amino acids. Sequenced sample: PBMCs or a T cell subset sorted from them (not recorded which). The J gene is TRBJ2-6, the V gene TRBV3-1; 7 bases fit TRBD1. The sequence was collected from a man in his late teens or twenties who had mild COVID-19 (a few samples of this study predate the infection). Cell type and time point are not known. The CDR3 sequence: CASSQDQTGVGANVLTF. The CDR3 DNA follows: TGTGCCAGCAGCCAAGATCAAACAGGGGTCGGGGCCAACGTCCTGACTTTC.